The 27 T cell receptor beta chains reported below all come from one sample, sequenced in a study of blood T cell repertoires in COVID-19. Some clones are missing from TCRdb's copy, which holds only in-frame ones; the method was immunoSEQ multiplex PCR. This sample yields approximately 200,000 clones, of which roughly four fifths are seen a single time; about a tenth belongs to the top ten. The material sequenced was PBMCs or T cells enriched from blood (not recorded which). These receptors all come from a man in his forties who had recovered from COVID-19.

The V call is TRBV19, the J call TRBJ2-1, with D hard to call. CDR3 length: 14 residues. Germline V lookup: CDR1 LNHDA, CDR2 SQIVND (reference sequence). Trimming shortened V by 3 bases and J by 3 bases, and 9 bases separated the two germline ends. CDR3: CASSITVFYNEQFF. CDR3 nucleotides: TGTGCCAGTAGTATTACAGTTTTCTACAATGAGCAGTTCTTC.

The J gene is TRBJ1-2, the V gene TRBV6-1, with D tentatively TRBD1 (5 bases). V lost 3 bases and J lost 4, with 15 bases in between. The length of the CDR3 is 15 residues. Germline CDR1 MNHNS, CDR2 SASEGT. CDR3: CASSDRKQVPYGYTF. The CDR3 DNA reads as TGTGCCAGCAGTGATAGAAAACAGGTACCCTATGGCTACACCTTC.

The chain recombines TRBV19 with TRBJ1-1; tentatively, D is TRBD1 (5 bases). Germline loops: CDR1 LNHDA, CDR2 SQIVND (reference sequence). The length of the CDR3 is 17 residues. The V gene lost 2 bases and the J gene lost 3 bases, with 19 bases spanning the gap. In DNA, the CDR3 is TGTGCCAGTAGTATAACAAGGCGGGCAGGGAGGGACACTGAAGCTTTCTTT. Translation: CASSITRRAGRDTEAFF.

The chain has TRBV7-9 and TRBJ2-2; 9 bases match TRBD2. J was trimmed by 1 base and V by 5 bases; bases with no gene match: 5. The germline V gene encodes CDR1 SEHNR and CDR2 FQNEAQ (reference sequence). The CDR3 loop spans 16 amino acids. The CDR3: CASSPIAGENTGELFF. The DNA of the CDR3 is TGTGCCAGCAGCCCAATAGCGGGAGAGAACACCGGGGAGCTGTTTTTT. Variable domain in full (rest from reference TRBV7-9 and TRBJ2-2): DTGVSQNPRHKITKRGQNVTFRCDPISEHNRLYWYRQTLGQGPEFLTYFQNEAQLEKSRLLSDRFSAERPKGSFSTLEIQRTEQGDSAMYLCASSPIAGENTGELFFGEGSRLTVL.

This clone was seen a handful of times. The gene calls are TRBV5-1 and TRBJ2-3; the D gene is possibly TRBD1 (5 bases). Trimming took off 0 bases at V and 0 bases at J, with 11 bases between the two ends. Germline V gene lookup returns CDR1 SGHRS and CDR2 YFSETQ. The CDR3 totals 16 residues. CDR3 amino acids: CASSLGTQVSTDTQYF. The CDR3 DNA reads TGCGCCAGCAGCTTGGGTACACAGGTTAGCACAGATACGCAGTATTTT.

DNA of the CDR3: TGCGCCAGCAGCCCCGGTGGCTCTTGGAGCTCTGGAAACACCATATATTTT. The encoded protein is CASSPGGSWSSGNTIYF. This sequence joins TRBV5-1 and TRBJ1-3; D remains unclear. CDR3 size: 17 residues. Germline-derived CDR1 and CDR2 are SGHRS and YFSETQ. The V gene lost 4 bases and the J gene lost 0 bases, with 17 bases spanning the gap.

CDR3 residues: CASRTASGGDTASQYF. The DNA for the CDR3 is TGTGCCAGCAGGACCGCTAGCGGGGGGGATACGGCCTCGCAGTATTTT. The chain recombines TRBV13 with TRBJ2-3; 12 bases match TRBD2. The CDR3 is 16 residues long. Trimming removed 6 bases from V and 10 bases from J; junction bases left unmatched: 14. Germline V gene sequence: CDR1 PRHDT, CDR2 FYEKMQ (reference sequence).

This clone occurred a few times. This rearrangement joins TRBV12-3 or TRBV12-4 to TRBJ1-1; D perhaps matches TRBD1 (6 bases). CDR3 length: 13 amino acids. Trimming took 6 bases from V and 12 from J, leaving 20 bases between them. The CDR3 spells CASSFNRVAKTFF. For the CDR3, the DNA is TGTGCCAGCAGCTTCAACAGGGTGGCTAAAACTTTCTTT.

The V and J genes are TRBV19 and TRBJ2-2, with a weak D call TRBD2 (6 bases). The CDR3 is made up of 14 amino acids. The V and J ends lost 7 bases and 7 bases respectively, with 16 bases between them. From germline, CDR1 is LNHDA and CDR2 SQIVND (reference sequence). This chain's CDR3 is CASMEGSIGGELFF. The DNA for the CDR3 is TGTGCCAGTATGGAGGGATCCATTGGCGGGGAGCTGTTTTTT.

V is TRBV5-4 and J is TRBJ1-4; 12 bases are shared with TRBD1. The CDR3 sequence is 15 residues long. CDR1 and CDR2 from the germline V gene are SGHNT and YYREEE (reference sequence). J gave up 7 bases and V 4 bases, and 5 bases lay outside the gene matches. In DNA form, the CDR3 reads TGTGCCAGCAGCAAGGGACAGGGGGCGGGTGAAAAACTGTTTTTT. This gives the protein CASSKGQGAGEKLFF.

The chain recombines TRBV5-5 with TRBJ1-2; D is possibly TRBD1 (6 bases). V lost 1 base and J 0 bases, leaving 19 bases between the germline ends. CDR1 and CDR2 (germline): SGHKS, YYEKEE (reference sequence). The CDR3 totals 18 residues. This CDR3 is CASSLKGDRWLPNYGYTF. The CDR3 DNA sequence: TGTGCCAGCAGCTTGAAGGGTGACAGGTGGCTCCCTAACTATGGCTACACCTTC.

The chain uses TRBV30 and TRBJ1-5; perhaps TRBD1 as D (6 bases). There are 16 residues in the CDR3. The V end was cut by 0 bases, the J end by 5 bases, with 17 bases between. Germline V CDR1 and CDR2: GTSNPN, SVGIG (reference sequence). The DNA of the CDR3 is TGTGCCTGGAGTGTAGCGGGGGGCAGGAGGGATCAGCCCCAGCATTTT. Protein sequence: CAWSVAGGRRDQPQHF.

The J gene is TRBJ2-1, the V gene TRBV24-1; D perhaps matches TRBD2 (5 bases). Trimming pared 3 bases from V and 2 bases from J, leaving 7 bases between. The CDR3 runs to 14 residues. Germline-derived CDR1 and CDR2 are KGHDR and SFDVKD. The CDR3 region has the DNA TGTGCCACCAGTGATCCCGGGACCTACAATGAGCAGTTCTTC. Protein sequence: CATSDPGTYNEQFF.

The V call is TRBV12-5, the J call TRBJ2-1; 7 nucleotides line up with TRBD1. Germline V gives CDR1 LGHNT, CDR2 FRNRAP. CDR3 length equals 14 residues. V lost 6 bases to trimming and J lost 5 bases; unmatched junction nucleotides: 7. The CDR3 here is CASGPRTGDNEQFF. The CDR3 region has the DNA TGTGCTAGTGGCCCCAGGACAGGAGACAATGAGCAGTTCTTC.

This chain links TRBV29-1 with TRBJ2-2; the D gene is possibly TRBD2 (7 bases). Germline loops: CDR1 SQVTM, CDR2 ANQGSEA. CDR3 length equals 13 residues. The V gene lost 7 bases and the J gene lost 8 bases, with 17 bases spanning the gap. Here the CDR3 DNA reads TGCAGCGCGGGGGGCAGTATTGAAGGGGAGCTGTTTTTT. As protein: CSAGGSIEGELFF.

This sequence joins TRBV6-1 and TRBJ2-1, with TRBD1 matching over 7 bases. Germline V gene data show CDR1 as MNHNS and CDR2 as SASEGT. The length of the CDR3 is 15 residues. With V trimmed by 3 bases and J by 0 bases, 2 bases remained unmatched. This CDR3 is CASSDGDSSYNEQFF. CDR3 in DNA: TGTGCCAGCAGTGACGGGGACAGCTCCTACAATGAGCAGTTCTTC.

This clone was seen just once. The rearrangement joins TRBV28 to TRBJ2-4; 10 nucleotides align to TRBD1. With 4 bases clipped from V and 3 bases from J, the junction kept 9 bases outside the gene matches. CDR1 and CDR2 from the germline V gene are MDHEN and SYDVKM. This CDR3 contains 17 residues. This CDR3 reads CASSSSGTGANKNIQYF. In DNA, the CDR3 is TGTGCCAGCAGTTCGTCCGGGACAGGGGCAAACAAAAACATTCAGTACTTC.

The chain uses TRBV11-3 and TRBJ2-2; a weak D match, TRBD1 (5 bases). CDR1 is SGHNT, CDR2 YENEEA, per germline. CDR3 size: 14 residues. V was shortened by 5 bases and J by 2 bases, with 9 bases between the two germline ends. CDR3 DNA: TGTGCCAGCAGCCAGACAGAAAACACCGGGGAGCTGTTTTTT. It encodes CASSQTENTGELFF.

This chain links TRBV5-1 with TRBJ1-1, with 8 positions matching TRBD1. CDR3 length equals 15 residues. V lost 5 bases and J lost 1; bases outside the gene matches: 7. Germline V gives CDR1 SGHRS, CDR2 YFSETQ. The DNA for the CDR3 is TGCGCCAGCAGAACCAGGACAGGGCAGAACACTGAAGCTTTCTTT. Its translation: CASRTRTGQNTEAFF.

The CDR3 loop reads CASSRGILAQQYF. The CDR3 DNA follows: TGTGCCAGCAGTCGCGGTATCCTCGCGCAGCAGTACTTC. The V call is TRBV11-3, the J call TRBJ2-7; no firm D call. CDR3 length: 13 residues. The V gene lost 6 bases and the J gene lost 8 bases, with 17 bases spanning the gap. CDR1 is SGHNT, CDR2 YENEEA, per germline.

This chain joins TRBV30 and TRBJ1-5; possibly TRBD1 for D (5 bases). This CDR3 region has 13 residues. Germline V CDR1 and CDR2: GTSNPN, SVGIG (reference sequence). Deletions cut 3 bases from V and 5 bases from J, with 11 bases between. The CDR3 loop reads CAWSFDRDQPQHF. Written as DNA, the CDR3 is TGTGCCTGGAGCTTCGACAGAGATCAGCCCCAGCATTTT.

The chain links TRBV10-2 to TRBJ1-1, with 7 bases lining up with TRBD1. CDR1 is WSHSY and CDR2 is SAAADI in the germline V gene. V shed 0 bases and J 8 bases; nucleotides not matched to a gene: 6. The CDR3 runs to 14 residues. The DNA of the CDR3 is TGCGCCAGCAGTGAGTCAGGAGGGGGCAGAGAAGCTTTCTTT. Translation gives CASSESGGGREAFF.

CDR3 in amino acids: CASSLDLGVEVGYTF. In nucleotides, the CDR3 is TGTGCCAGCAGCTTAGATTTAGGGGTTGAAGTTGGCTACACCTTC. The chain recombines TRBV11-2 with TRBJ1-2; tentatively, D is TRBD1 (5 bases). Trimming shortened V by 0 bases and J by 7 bases, and 15 bases separated the two germline ends. CDR3 size: 15 residues. Looked up from germline, CDR1 is SGHAT and CDR2 is FQNNGV.

This chain links TRBV20-1 with TRBJ2-5, with TRBD2 as a possible D gene (5 bases). This CDR3 has 12 amino acids. V shed 3 bases and J shed 7 bases, with 12 bases lying between them. Germline CDR1 and CDR2: DFQATT and SNEGSKA (reference sequence). The CDR3 DNA reads as TGCAGTGCTAGTTTGCCCCGGGGGACCCAGTACTTC. Translated: CSASLPRGTQYF.

V is TRBV19 and J is TRBJ1-5; 8 bases are shared with TRBD1. The CDR3 is 16 amino acids. Germline CDR1 LNHDA, CDR2 SQIVND (reference sequence). V shed 0 bases, J shed 6 bases, and the junction held 7 bases outside the gene matches. CDR3 protein: CASSIDLTGGGQPQHF. For the CDR3, the DNA is TGTGCCAGTAGTATAGATCTAACAGGGGGAGGTCAGCCCCAGCATTTT.

V is TRBV2 and J is TRBJ2-5; a possible D gene is TRBD2 (6 bases). V lost 5 bases, J lost 9 bases, and 19 bases lay in between. The CDR3 consists of 14 residues. Germline CDR1 and CDR2: SNHLY and FYNNEI. The CDR3 region has the DNA TGTGCCAGCAGTAAGGACCCACCGGGGACTTCCCAGTACTTC. Amino acids: CASSKDPPGTSQYF.

The chain has TRBV24-1 and TRBJ2-1; 9 bases agree with TRBD2. Looked up from germline, CDR1 is KGHDR and CDR2 is SFDVKD. V lost 3 bases, J lost 9 bases, and 8 bases stayed unmatched. This CDR3 spans 15 amino acids. The CDR3 DNA sequence: TGTGCCACCAGTGATCTAGGGACTAGCCTTGGTGAGCAGTTCTTC. It codes for CATSDLGTSLGEQFF.